This T cell receptor (beta chain) was captured by sequencing in a study of cytomegalovirus exposure and HLA in healthy donors. Study-wide results and caveats: A later analysis linked a missense DCLRE1C variant to TCR beta V- and J-gene trimming. TCR beta V segments were, for the most part, productive about 87% or about 30% of the time in an earlier analysis.

Notes on this clone: Its antigen is unknown.

The junction had 5 bases not matched to a gene; V was cut back by 4 bases and J by 2 bases. Germline-derived CDR1 and CDR2 are MRHNA and SNTAGT. The CDR3 spans 15 residues. The PCR had 60 Vbeta and 13 Jbeta primers. Data came from immunoSEQ multiplex PCR; TCRdb stores just in-frame clones and leaves some out. The sample includes about 83,000 clones, roughly 76% of them seen just once. Sequenced material: PBMCs. This TCR was recovered from a woman in her 30s in good health and CMV-seronegative. This chain uses TRBV6-4 with TRBJ2-3, with TRBD2 matching over 8 bases. CDR3 in amino acids: CASSGVAGTTDTQYF. Here the CDR3 DNA reads TGTGCCAGCAGTGGGGTAGCGGGGACCACAGATACGCAGTATTTT.